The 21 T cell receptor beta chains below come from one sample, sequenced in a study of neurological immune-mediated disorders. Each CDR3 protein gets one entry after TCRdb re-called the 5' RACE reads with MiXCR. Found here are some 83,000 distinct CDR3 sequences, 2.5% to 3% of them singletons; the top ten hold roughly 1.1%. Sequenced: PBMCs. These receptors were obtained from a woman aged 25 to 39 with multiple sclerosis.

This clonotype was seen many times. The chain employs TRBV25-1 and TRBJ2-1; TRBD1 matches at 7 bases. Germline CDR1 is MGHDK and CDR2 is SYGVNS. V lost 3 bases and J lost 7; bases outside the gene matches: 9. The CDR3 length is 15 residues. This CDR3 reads CASSERQGWKNEQFF. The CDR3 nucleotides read TGTGCCAGCAGTGAGAGACAGGGATGGAAAAATGAGCAGTTCTTC.

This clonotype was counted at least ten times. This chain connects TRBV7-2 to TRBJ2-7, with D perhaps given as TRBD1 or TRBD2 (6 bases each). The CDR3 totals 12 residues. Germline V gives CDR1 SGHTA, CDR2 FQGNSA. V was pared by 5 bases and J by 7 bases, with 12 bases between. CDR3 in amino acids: CASSLGGLEQYF. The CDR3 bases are TGTGCCAGCAGCCTCGGGGGCCTAGAGCAGTACTTC.

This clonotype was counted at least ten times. The CDR3 protein is CASRNGMAGMEYTF. The CDR3 nucleotides are TGTGCCAGCAGAAACGGGATGGCGGGCATGGAGTACACCTTC. The chain employs TRBV6-2 or TRBV6-3 and TRBJ1-2; D gene unclear. The V end was cut by 6 bases, the J end by 11 bases, with 22 bases between. The CDR3 sequence is 14 residues long. The V gene's germline CDR1 is MNHEY and CDR2 SVGEGT.

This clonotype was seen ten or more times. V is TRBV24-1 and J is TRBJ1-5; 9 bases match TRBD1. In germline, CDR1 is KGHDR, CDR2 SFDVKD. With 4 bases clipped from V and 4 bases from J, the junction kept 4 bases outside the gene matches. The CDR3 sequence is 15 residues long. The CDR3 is CATSDGTGRNQPQHF. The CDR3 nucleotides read TGTGCCACCAGTGACGGGACAGGGAGAAATCAGCCCCAGCATTTT.

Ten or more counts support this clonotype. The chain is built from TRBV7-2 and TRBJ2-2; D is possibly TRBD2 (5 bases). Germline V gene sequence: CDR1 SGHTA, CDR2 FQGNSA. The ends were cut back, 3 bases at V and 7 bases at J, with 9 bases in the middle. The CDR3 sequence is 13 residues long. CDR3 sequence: CASSFSSSGELFF. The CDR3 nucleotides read TGTGCCAGCAGCTTTTCTAGCAGCGGGGAGCTGTTTTTT.

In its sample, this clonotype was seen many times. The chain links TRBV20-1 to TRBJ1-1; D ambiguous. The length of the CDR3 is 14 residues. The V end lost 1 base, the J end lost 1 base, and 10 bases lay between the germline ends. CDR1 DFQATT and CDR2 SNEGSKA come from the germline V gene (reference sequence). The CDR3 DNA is TGCAGTGCTAGAGGTGACACTACGAACACTGAAGCTTTCTTT. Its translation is CSARGDTTNTEAFF.

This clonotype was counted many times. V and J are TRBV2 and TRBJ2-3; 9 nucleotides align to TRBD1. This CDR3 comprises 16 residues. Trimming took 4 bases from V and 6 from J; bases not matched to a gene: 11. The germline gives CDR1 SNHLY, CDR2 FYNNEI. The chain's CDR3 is CASSGSPQGASDTQYF. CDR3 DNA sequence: TGTGCCAGCAGTGGTTCCCCACAGGGGGCGTCGGATACGCAGTATTTT. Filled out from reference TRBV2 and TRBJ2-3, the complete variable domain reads EPEVTQTPSHQVTQMGQEVILRCVPISNHLYFYWYRQILGQKVEFLVSFYNNEISEKSEIFDDQFSVERPDGSNFTLKIRSTKLEDSAMYFCASSGSPQGASDTQYFGPGTRLTVL.

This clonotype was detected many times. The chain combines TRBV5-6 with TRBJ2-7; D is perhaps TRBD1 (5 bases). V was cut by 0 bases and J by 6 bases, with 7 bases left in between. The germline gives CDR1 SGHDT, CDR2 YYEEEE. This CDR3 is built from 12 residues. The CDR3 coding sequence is TGTGCCAGCAGCTTGGGGGGCGGCGAGCAGTACTTC. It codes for CASSLGGGEQYF.

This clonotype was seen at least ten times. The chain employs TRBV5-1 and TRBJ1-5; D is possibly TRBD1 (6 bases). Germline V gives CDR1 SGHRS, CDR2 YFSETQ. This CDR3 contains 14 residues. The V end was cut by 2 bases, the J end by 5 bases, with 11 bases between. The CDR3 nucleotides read TGCGCCAGCAGCTTAACAGGGATGGATCAGCCCCAGCATTTT. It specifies CASSLTGMDQPQHF.

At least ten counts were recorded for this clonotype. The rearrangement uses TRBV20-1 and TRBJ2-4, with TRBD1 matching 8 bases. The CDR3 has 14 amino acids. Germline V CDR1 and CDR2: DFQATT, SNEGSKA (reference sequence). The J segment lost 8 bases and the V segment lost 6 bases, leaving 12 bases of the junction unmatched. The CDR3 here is CSAPGTGWRDIQYF. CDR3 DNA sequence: TGCAGTGCACCCGGGACAGGATGGCGGGACATTCAGTACTTC.

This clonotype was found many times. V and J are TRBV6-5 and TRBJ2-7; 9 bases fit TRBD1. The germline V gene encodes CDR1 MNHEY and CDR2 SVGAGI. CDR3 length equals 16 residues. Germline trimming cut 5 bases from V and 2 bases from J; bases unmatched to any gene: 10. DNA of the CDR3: TGTGCCAGCAGTCCGCCGGGGACAGGGATCCCCTACGAGCAGTACTTC. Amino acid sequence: CASSPPGTGIPYEQYF.

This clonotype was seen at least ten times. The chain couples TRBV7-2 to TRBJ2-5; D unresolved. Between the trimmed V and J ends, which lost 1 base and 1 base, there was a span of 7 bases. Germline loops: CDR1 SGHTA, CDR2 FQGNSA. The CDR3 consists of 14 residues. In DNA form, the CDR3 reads TGTGCCAGCAGCTTAGTGTCTCTCCAAGAGACCCAGTACTTC. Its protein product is CASSLVSLQETQYF.

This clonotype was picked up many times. In DNA, the CDR3 is TGTGCCATCAGTTCCAGGGCCTCTTCGGGCGATGAGCAGTTCTTC. This encodes CAISSRASSGDEQFF. The chain recombines TRBV10-3 with TRBJ2-1; D is possibly TRBD1 (5 bases). Trimming took 5 bases from V and 8 from J, leaving 19 bases between them. The V gene's germline CDR1 is ENHRY and CDR2 SYGVKD. The length of the CDR3 is 15 residues.

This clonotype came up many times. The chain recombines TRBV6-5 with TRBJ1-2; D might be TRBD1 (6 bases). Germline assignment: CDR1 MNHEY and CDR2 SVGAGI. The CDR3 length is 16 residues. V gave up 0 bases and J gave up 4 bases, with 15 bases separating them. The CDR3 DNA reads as TGTGCCAGCAGTTACTCTGGGCTTACAGGGTCCTATGGCTACACCTTC. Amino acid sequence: CASSYSGLTGSYGYTF.

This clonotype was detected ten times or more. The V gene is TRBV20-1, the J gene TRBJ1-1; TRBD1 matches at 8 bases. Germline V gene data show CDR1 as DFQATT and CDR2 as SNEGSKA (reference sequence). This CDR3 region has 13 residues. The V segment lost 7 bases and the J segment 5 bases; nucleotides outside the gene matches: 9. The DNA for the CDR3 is TGCAGTGTTCCGGACAGGGTAGGGACTGAAGCTTTCTTT. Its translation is CSVPDRVGTEAFF.

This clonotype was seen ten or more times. The CDR3: CASSLGQIPLSDTQYF. The CDR3 DNA follows: TGTGCCAGCAGCTTAGGGCAGATCCCACTCTCGGATACGCAGTATTTT. The genes are TRBV7-2 and TRBJ2-3; D uncertain. Germline values: CDR1 SGHTA, CDR2 FQGNSA. The V and J ends lost 1 base and 6 bases respectively, with 17 bases between them. The CDR3 loop spans 16 amino acids.

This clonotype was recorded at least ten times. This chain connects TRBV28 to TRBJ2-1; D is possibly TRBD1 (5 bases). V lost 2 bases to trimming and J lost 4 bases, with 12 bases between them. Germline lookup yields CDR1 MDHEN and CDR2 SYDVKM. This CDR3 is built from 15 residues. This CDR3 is CASSLVGQEYNEQFF. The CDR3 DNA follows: TGTGCCAGCAGTTTAGTAGGACAAGAATACAATGAGCAGTTCTTC.

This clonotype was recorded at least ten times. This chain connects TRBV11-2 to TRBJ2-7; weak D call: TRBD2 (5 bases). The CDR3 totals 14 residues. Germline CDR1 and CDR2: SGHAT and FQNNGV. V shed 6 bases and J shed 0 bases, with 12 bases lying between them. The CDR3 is CASRDWRSSYEQYF. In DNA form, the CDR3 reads TGTGCCAGCAGGGATTGGAGGAGCTCCTACGAGCAGTACTTC.

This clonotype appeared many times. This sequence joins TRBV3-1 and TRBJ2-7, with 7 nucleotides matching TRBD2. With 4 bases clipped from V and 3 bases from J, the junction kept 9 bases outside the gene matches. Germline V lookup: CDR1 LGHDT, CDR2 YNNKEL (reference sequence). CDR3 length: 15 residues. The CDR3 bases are TGTGCCAGCAGCCCGGCTAGCGGAAGAAACTACGAGCAGTACTTC. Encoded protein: CASSPASGRNYEQYF.

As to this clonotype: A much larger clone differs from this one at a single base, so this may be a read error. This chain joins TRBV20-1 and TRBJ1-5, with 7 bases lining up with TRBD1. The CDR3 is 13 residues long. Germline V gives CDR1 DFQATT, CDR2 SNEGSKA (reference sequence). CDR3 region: CSAGTVQQQPQNF. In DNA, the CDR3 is TGCAGTGCCGGGACAGTTCAACAACAGCCCCAGAATTTT.

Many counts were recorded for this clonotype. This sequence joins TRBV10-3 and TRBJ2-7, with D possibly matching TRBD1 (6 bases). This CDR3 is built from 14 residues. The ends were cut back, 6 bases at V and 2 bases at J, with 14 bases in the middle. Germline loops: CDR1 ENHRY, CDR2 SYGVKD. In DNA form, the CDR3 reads TGTGCCATCAGCATGGGACAAGGAGCCTACGAGCAGTACTTC. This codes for CAISMGQGAYEQYF.